This T cell receptor beta chain is drawn from a study of regulatory T cells in long-lasting Graves disease. Study background: Graves' patients diagnosed newly had used antithyroid drugs under 3 months. General study findings and limits: Favored usage of TRBV28, TRBJ1-2 and TRBJ2-5 was recorded in persistent disease.

Trimming cost V 6 bases and J 6 bases, with 9 bases left between them. The CDR3 runs to 12 residues. Sequencing libraries for TCR beta were prepared with iRepertoire HTBI primers and Arm-PCR of CDR3 regions. TCRdb passed the multiplex PCR reads through MiXCR, listing each CDR3 protein once. Altogether 320,000 or so distinct CDR3 sequences are present, about a sixth being singletons, with the ten largest covering less than 40%. Time point given: newly diagnosed GD, antithyroid drugs for less than 3 months. With RNA extracted from PBMCs as input, the TCR library was made. The patients were drawn from one endocrinology department in Xi'an, China. The collection involved drawing roughly 9 milliliters of peripheral blood into EDTA tubes. On this clonotype: Its antigen is not identified.

The TCR was taken from a female donor with Graves disease. This sample comprised peripheral blood mononuclear cells (PBMCs), obtained at new diagnosis, from a patient treated with antithyroid drugs. V usage is TRBV12-3 or TRBV12-4 and J usage is TRBJ2-1, with D unclear. Here the CDR3 DNA reads TGTGCCAGCAGCTTCCGGCTCAATGAGCAGTTCTTC. Translation: CASSFRLNEQFF.